Reported below is one T cell receptor (beta chain). No antigen is known for it. Sequencing was performed with immunoSEQ multiplex PCR; in TCRdb, only in-frame clones are kept and a portion is missing. Here the sample spans more than 55,000 clones, more than 75% being singletons. This entry is derived from a study of PD-1 blockade in classical Hodgkin lymphoma. General observations from the study: Prior therapy or disease activity may underlie the repertoire differences, whose causes remain undefined. Some patients began nivolumab under 1 year after ASCT. These patients were excluded from later analyses. TCR diversity in CD4+, not CD8+, cells rose significantly by C4D1.

This CDR3 is built from 16 residues. Germline CDR1 reads LNHNV; CDR2 reads YYDKDF (reference sequence). The junction had 5 bases not matched to a gene; V was cut back by 0 bases and J by 9 bases. Every single patient, without exception, relapsed after autologous stem cell transplantation, and brentuximab vedotin exposure varied. The rearrangement uses TRBV15 and TRBJ1-6; 10 bases agree with TRBD1. Sequenced here: peripheral blood mononuclear cells (PBMCs), sampled before the second cycle of nivolumab. This receptor was obtained from a human donor with classical Hodgkin lymphoma. The CDR3 sequence: CATSRDRDRGRSPLHF. CDR3 bases: TGTGCCACCAGCAGAGATCGAGACAGGGGGCGTTCACCCCTCCACTTT.